This TCR beta chain was identified during a study of blood T cells in healthy people across ages (dated by TCRdb to about 2015). Regarding the complete study: In model experiments, template switching captured about one uniquely barcoded TCR beta cDNA molecule for every two T cells. Using deep sequencing normalized with unique cDNA molecular identifiers, the study measured how TCR beta repertoire diversity changes with age. The donors were divided into four age groups: young (average approximately 16 years), middle-aged (about 39), aged (about 61) and long-lived (more than 75). To avoid experimental bias, donors of different ages were randomly spread across the sequencing lanes. Two additional independent replicas of 1 million unique cDNA reads from the same blood draw were analyzed for two donors (one aged 18 to 30 and one aged 80 or older). Beyond this particular receptor, the publication reports: A strong correlation was found between observed TCR beta diversity and the percentage of naive T cells measured by flow cytometry. Estimates of total diversity based on one million sequenced T cells were regarded as lower bounds and as underestimates. Because profiling used bulk unsorted PBMCs, naive and antigen-experienced compartments could not be compared conclusively. Because donor CMV infection status was unknown, age-related changes in expanded clonotypes were potentially confounded. Observed TCR beta diversity per million T cells fell roughly linearly with age, and a significant reduction was already apparent by age approximately 40. The long-lived group showed more naive CD4+ T cells, fewer expanded clones and increased TCR diversity than the aged group, suggesting age selection.

Donors were approximately 42 systemically healthy Caucasian individuals from Russia aged roughly 6 to 100 years. Each donor gave around 9.8 milliliters of peripheral blood, collected into EDTA-treated Vacutainer tubes. Ficoll-Paque density-gradient centrifugation was used to isolate PBMCs, with at least 6.5 million per sample. Total RNA was extracted from PBMCs with Trizol reagent, with at least 5.5 micrograms obtained per sample. The percentages of naive CD45RAhigh/CD27high T cells were determined by flow cytometry on a PBMC aliquot from every donor. For this clonotype: Its binding antigen is unknown. Qualities for individual bases were not recorded, and no much larger clone is one base off.

Library creation used 5' RACE. TCRdb lists the instrument as Illumina HiSeq 2500. The second PCR ran for about 6 to 12 cycles and used a J-beta primer mix along with a sample-barcoded 5' primer. A unique molecular identifier was introduced onto each TCR beta cDNA molecule by a template-switch 5' adaptor carrying 12 random nucleotides. Each sample yielded at least 2.5 million CDR3-containing paired-end reads. First-strand cDNA synthesis was performed from all RNA using the Mint cDNA synthesis kit, with priming by a TRBC-specific oligonucleotide. After uracil-DNA glycosylase treatment, a first 18-cycle PCR used universal primers M1SS and BC2_uni_R on all cDNA. For the original study's pipeline: For normalization, 1 million high-quality reads, each with a distinct molecular identifier, were randomly selected from each sample. Reads with shared molecular identifiers were discarded instead of being binned into consensus sequences. MiTCR, set to a Q25 quality threshold and the strictest error-elimination algorithm, was used for CDR3 identification, clonotype clustering and error correction. A nonparametric unseen species model with Euler transformation was used to estimate a lower bound on total TCR beta diversity. Through fastp at Q25 and MiXCR, TCRdb rebuilt clones from the public reads, retaining in-frame beta chains. Rows are combined by CDR3 protein, so each entry shows the most common genes and DNA. In this record, the V and J calls reflect TCRdb's handling and not the investigators' own analysis. Recorded for this sample are about a million distinct CDR3 sequences; around 46% of them occurred a single time. The ten largest clones represent roughly 13% of the sample.

CDR3 length: 10 amino acids, cysteine to phenylalanine. Here the CDR3 DNA is all that survives: 30 bases in frame from base 1. The V and J ends are trimmed by 4 bases and 7 bases, leaving 2 bases between them. Based on the germline V gene (reference sequence), the CDR1 and CDR2 sequences are MNHEY and SMNVEV. The chain uses TRBV27 and TRBJ1-5, with the D gene not confidently named. Sequenced: blood. The clonotype comes from a man between 25 and 39 years old in good health. The DNA reads as follows: TGTGCCAGCAGTTCCCAGCCCCAGCATTTT. This gives the protein CASSSQPQHF.